This T cell receptor (beta chain) came from a study of beta chain features in type 1 diabetes. Study-wide background: There was similarity between patients and healthy donors in age, gender and cell yields.

The CDR3 consists of 15 residues. V lost 5 bases and J lost 2, with 16 bases in between. Looked up from germline, CDR1 is SGHTA and CDR2 is FQGNSA. In regard to this clone: What it binds is not known.

The sequenced template was cDNA made from the entire isolated RNA. TCRdb's copy holds only in-frame clones and misses some; the assay was immunoSEQ multiplex PCR. The profile shows 500,000 to 700,000 clones, around 15% of them singletons. The study, taken as a whole, reports: A closer apparent resemblance between naive, central memory and Treg TCRB repertoires was seen in patients than in healthy donors.

The clonotype originates from a man aged 18 to 35 in good health. The J gene is TRBJ2-7, the V gene TRBV7-2; possible D gene TRBD2, 7 bases. The material sequenced was naive CD4+ T cells from blood. The CDR3 nucleotides are TGTGCCAGCAGCGTAGGGGGGGAACGGACCTACGAGCAGTACTTC. Protein: CASSVGGERTYEQYF.